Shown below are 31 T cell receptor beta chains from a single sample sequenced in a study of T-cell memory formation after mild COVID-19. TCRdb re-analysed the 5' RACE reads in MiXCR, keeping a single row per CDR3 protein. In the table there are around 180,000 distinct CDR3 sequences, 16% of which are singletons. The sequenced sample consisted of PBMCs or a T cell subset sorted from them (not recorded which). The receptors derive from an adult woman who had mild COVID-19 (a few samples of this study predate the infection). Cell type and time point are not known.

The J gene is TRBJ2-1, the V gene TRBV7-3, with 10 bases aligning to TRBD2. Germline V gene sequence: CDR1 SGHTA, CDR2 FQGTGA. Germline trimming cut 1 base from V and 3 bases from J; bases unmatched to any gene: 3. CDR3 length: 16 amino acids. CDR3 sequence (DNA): TGTGCCAGCAGCTTAAAGGAGCGGGGGGGCTACAATGAGCAGTTCTTC. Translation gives CASSLKERGGYNEQFF.

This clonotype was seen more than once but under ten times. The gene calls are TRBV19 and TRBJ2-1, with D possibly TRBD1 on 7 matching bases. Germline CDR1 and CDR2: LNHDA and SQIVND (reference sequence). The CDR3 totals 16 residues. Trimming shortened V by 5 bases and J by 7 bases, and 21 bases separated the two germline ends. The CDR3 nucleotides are TGTGCCAGTAGTCTCAGGGGGGAGTATCGGACGAATGAGCAGTTCTTC. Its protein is CASSLRGEYRTNEQFF.

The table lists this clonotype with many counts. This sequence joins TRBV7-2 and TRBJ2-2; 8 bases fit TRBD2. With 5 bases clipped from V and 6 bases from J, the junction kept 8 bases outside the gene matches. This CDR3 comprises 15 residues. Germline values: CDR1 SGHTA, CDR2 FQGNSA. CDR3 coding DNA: TGTGCCAGCAGCCCAGACGGGGGGGCAGCCGGGGAGCTGTTTTTT. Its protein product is CASSPDGGAAGELFF.

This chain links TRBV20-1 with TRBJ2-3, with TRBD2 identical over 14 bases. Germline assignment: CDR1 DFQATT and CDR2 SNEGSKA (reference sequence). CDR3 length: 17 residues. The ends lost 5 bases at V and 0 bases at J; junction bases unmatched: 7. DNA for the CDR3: TGCAGTGCTCCCGGACTAGCGGGGGGTGGGAGCACAGATACGCAGTATTTT. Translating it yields CSAPGLAGGGSTDTQYF.

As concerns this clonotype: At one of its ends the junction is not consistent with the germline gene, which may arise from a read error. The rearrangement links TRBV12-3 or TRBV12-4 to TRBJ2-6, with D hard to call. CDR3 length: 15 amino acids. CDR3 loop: CASSSSLFGDNVLTF. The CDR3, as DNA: TGTGCCAGCAGTTCGTCCCTATTTGGGGACAACGTCCTGACTTTC.

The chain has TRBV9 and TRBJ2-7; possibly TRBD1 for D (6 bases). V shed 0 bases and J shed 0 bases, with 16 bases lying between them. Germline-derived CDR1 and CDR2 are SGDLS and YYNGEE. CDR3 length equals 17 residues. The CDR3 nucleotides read TGTGCCAGCAGCGTAGGATCCGGTGGACAGAGCTCCTACGAGCAGTACTTC. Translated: CASSVGSGGQSSYEQYF.

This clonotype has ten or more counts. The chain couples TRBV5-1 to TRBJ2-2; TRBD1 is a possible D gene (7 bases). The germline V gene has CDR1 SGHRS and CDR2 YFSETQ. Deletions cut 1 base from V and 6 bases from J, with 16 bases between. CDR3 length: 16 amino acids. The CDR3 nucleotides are TGCGCCAGCAGCTTGCCGCGGGGACAGATCGCCGGGGAGCTGTTTTTT. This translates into CASSLPRGQIAGELFF.

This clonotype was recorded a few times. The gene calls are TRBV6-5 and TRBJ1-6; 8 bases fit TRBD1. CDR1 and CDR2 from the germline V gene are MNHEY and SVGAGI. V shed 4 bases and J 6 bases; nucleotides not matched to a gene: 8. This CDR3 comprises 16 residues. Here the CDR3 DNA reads TGTGCCAGCAGTTTTGGATTGGACAGGGCTAATTCACCCCTCCACTTT. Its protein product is CASSFGLDRANSPLHF.

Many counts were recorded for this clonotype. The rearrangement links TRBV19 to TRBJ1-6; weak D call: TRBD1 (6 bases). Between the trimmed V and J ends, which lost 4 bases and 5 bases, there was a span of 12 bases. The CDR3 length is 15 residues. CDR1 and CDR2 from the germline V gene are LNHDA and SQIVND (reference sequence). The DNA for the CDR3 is TGTGCCAGTAGTACCTTAAGACAGGATAATTCACCCCTCCACTTT. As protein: CASSTLRQDNSPLHF.

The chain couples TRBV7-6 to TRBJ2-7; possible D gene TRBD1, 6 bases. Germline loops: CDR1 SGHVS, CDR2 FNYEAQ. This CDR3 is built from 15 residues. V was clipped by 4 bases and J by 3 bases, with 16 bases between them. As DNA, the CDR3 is TGTGCCAGCAGCTCCGGGGCTGACAGGATCTACGAGCAGTACTTC. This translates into CASSSGADRIYEQYF.

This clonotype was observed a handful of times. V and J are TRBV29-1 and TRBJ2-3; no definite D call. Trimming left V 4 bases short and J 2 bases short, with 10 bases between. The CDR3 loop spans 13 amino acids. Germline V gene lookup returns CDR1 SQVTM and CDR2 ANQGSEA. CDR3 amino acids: CSVVPSFTDTQYF. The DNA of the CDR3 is TGCAGCGTTGTACCCAGCTTCACAGATACGCAGTATTTT.

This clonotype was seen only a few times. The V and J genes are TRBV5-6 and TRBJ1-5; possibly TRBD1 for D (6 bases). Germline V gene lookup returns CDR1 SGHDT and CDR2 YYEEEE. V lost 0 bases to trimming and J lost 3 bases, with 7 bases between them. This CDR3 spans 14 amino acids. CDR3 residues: CASSLGTVNQPQHF. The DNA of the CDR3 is TGTGCCAGCAGCTTGGGGACAGTCAATCAGCCCCAGCATTTT.

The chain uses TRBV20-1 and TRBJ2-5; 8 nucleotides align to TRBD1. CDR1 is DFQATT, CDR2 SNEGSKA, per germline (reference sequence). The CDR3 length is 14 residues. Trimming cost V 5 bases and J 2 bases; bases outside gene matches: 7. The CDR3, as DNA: TGCAGTGCTCCCGGGACAGGACCTCAAGAGACCCAGTACTTC. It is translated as CSAPGTGPQETQYF.

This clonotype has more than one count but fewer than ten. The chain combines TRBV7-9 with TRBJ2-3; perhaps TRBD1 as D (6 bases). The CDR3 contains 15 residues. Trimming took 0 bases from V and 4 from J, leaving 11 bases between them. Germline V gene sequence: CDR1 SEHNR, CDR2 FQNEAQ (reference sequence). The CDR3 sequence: CASSLAGARADTQYF. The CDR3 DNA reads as TGTGCCAGCAGCTTAGCGGGGGCTCGGGCAGATACGCAGTATTTT.

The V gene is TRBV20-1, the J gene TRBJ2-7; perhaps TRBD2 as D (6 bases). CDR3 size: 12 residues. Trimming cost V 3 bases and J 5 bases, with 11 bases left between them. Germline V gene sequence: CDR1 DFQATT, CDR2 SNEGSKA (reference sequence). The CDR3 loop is CSARRGQDEQYF. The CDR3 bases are TGCAGTGCTAGGCGGGGTCAGGACGAGCAGTACTTC.

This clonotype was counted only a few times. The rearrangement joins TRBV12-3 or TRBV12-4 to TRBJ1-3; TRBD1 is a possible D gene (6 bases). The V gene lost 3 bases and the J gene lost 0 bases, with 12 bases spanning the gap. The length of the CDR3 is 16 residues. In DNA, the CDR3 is TGTGCCAGCAGTTTTAACAGGGCTTCCTCTGGAAACACCATATATTTT. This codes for CASSFNRASSGNTIYF.

In DNA, the CDR3 is TGCGCCAGCAGCAAAGACCCAGGGAAGGGAGATACGCAGTATTTT. This codes for CASSKDPGKGDTQYF. The chain carries TRBV5-1 and TRBJ2-3; a weak D match, TRBD1 (5 bases). Germline-derived CDR1 and CDR2 are SGHRS and YFSETQ. Trimming pared 4 bases from V and 5 bases from J, leaving 17 bases between. The CDR3 length is 15 residues.

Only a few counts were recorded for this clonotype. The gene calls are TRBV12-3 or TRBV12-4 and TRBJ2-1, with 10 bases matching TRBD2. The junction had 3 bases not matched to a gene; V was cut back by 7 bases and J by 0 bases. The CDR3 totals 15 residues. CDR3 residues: CASKASGSSYNEQFF. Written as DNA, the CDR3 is TGTGCCAGCAAAGCTAGCGGGAGCTCCTACAATGAGCAGTTCTTC.

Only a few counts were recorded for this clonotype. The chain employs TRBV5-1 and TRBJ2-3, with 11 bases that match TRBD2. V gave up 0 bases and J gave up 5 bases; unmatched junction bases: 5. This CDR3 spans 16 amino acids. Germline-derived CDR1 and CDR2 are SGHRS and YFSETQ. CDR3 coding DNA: TGCGCCAGCAGCTTGGCCCTAGCGGGGGGCGGAGATACGCAGTATTTT. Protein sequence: CASSLALAGGGDTQYF.

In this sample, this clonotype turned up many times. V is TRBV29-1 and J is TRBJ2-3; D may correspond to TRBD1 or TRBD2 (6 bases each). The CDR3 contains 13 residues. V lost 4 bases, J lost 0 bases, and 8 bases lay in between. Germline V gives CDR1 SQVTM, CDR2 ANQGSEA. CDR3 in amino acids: CSVGGASTDTQYF. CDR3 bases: TGCAGCGTTGGGGGGGCAAGCACAGATACGCAGTATTTT.

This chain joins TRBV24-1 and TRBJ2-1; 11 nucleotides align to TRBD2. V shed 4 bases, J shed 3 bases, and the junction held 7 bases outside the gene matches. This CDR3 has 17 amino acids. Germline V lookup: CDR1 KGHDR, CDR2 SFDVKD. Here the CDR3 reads CATSESGTSGLYNEQFF. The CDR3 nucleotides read TGTGCCACCAGTGAGTCCGGGACTAGCGGACTCTACAATGAGCAGTTCTTC.

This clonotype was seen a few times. The CDR3 bases are TGTGCCAGCACCGAGTGGGCCACCTACGAGCAGTACTTC. Residues: CASTEWATYEQYF. The chain carries TRBV7-2 and TRBJ2-7; D gene ambiguous. The CDR3 covers 13 residues. The ends were cut back, 7 bases at V and 2 bases at J, with 12 bases in the middle. Germline V gene data show CDR1 as SGHTA and CDR2 as FQGNSA.

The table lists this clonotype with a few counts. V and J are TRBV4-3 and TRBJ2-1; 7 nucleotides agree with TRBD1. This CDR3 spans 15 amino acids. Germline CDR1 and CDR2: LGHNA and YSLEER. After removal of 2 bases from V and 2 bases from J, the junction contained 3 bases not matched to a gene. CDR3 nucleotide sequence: TGCGCCAGCAGCCAATCACAGGGGACCTACAATGAGCAGTTCTTC. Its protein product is CASSQSQGTYNEQFF.

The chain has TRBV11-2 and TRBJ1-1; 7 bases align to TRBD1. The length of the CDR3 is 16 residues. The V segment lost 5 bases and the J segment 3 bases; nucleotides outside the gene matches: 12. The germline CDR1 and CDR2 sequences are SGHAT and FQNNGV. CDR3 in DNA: TGTGCCAGCAGCCCTGTTAAACAGGGGAGAGACACTGAAGCTTTCTTT. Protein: CASSPVKQGRDTEAFF. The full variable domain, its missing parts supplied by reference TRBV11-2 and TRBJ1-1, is EAGVAQSPRYKIIEKRQSVAFWCNPISGHATLYWYQQILGQGPKLLIQFQNNGVVDDSQLPKDRFSAERLKGVDSTLKIQPAKLEDSAVYLCASSPVKQGRDTEAFFGQGTRLTVV.

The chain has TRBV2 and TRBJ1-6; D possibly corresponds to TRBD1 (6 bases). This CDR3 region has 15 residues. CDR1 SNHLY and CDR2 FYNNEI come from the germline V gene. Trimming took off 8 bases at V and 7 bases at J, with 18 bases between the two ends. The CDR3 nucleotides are TGTGCCAGCCAGGGACACCCCCGGGGGAATTCACCCCTCCACTTT. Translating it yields CASQGHPRGNSPLHF. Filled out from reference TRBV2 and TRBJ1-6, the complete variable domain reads EPEVTQTPSHQVTQMGQEVILRCVPISNHLYFYWYRQILGQKVEFLVSFYNNEISEKSEIFDDQFSVERPDGSNFTLKIRSTKLEDSAMYFCASQGHPRGNSPLHFGNGTRLTVT.

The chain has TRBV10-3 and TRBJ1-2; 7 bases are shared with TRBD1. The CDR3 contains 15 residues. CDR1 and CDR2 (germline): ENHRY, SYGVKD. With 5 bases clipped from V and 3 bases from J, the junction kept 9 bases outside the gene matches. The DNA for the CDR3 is TGTGCCATCAGTCACGGACAGGCGCAGGACTATGGCTACACCTTC. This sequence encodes CAISHGQAQDYGYTF.

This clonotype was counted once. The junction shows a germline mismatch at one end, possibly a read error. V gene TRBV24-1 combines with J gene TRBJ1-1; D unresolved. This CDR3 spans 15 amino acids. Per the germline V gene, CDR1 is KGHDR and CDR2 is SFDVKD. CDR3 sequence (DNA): TGTGCCACCAGTGACCCCAGGACGGGGAACACTGAATCTTTCTTT. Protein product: CATSDPRTGNTESFF.

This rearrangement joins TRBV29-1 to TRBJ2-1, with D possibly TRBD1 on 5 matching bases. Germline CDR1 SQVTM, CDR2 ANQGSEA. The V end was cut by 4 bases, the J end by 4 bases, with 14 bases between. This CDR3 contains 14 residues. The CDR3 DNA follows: TGCAGCGTTGCCATGCGTGGGGCGTACAATGAGCAGTTCTTC. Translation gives CSVAMRGAYNEQFF.

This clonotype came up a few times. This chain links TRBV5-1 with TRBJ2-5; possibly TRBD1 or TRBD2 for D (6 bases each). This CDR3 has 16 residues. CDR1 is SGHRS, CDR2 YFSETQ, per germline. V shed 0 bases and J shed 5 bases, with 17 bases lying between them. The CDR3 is CASSLDGGAPTETQYF. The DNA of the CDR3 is TGCGCCAGCAGCTTGGACGGGGGCGCCCCCACGGAGACCCAGTACTTC.

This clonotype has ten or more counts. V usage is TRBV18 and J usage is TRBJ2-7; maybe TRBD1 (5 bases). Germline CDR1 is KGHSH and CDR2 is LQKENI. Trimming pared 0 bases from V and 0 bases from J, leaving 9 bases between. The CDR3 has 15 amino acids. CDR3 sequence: CASSPPSRASYEQYF. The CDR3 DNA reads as TGTGCCAGCTCACCACCTAGCAGGGCCTCCTACGAGCAGTACTTC.

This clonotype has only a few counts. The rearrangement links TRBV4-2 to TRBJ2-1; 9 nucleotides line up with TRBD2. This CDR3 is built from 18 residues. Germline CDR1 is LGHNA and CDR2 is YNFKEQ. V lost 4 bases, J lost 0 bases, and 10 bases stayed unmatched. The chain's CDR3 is CASSLGLATVSSYNEQFF. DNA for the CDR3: TGTGCCAGCAGCCTCGGACTAGCGACCGTTAGCTCCTACAATGAGCAGTTCTTC.